This TCR beta chain was sequenced in a study of vaccination and CD4 T cells after COVID-19 (dated by TCRdb to between 2022 and 2023). The study in broad terms: Convalescent patients had a positive SARS-CoV-2 result on nasal swab PCR, and of these patients, several had mild disease and one had severe disease. The convalescent cohort comprised six males and four females, including two Hispanic individuals, seven Caucasians, two Asians and one multiracial person. Each participant got two doses of either the Pfizer-BioNTech BNT162b2 vaccine (n=8) or the Moderna mRNA-1273 vaccine (n=2). Post-COVID blood samples from convalescent patients were collected a median of roughly 100 days after diagnosis, with a range of about 35 to 180 days. Post-vaccine blood samples were collected a median of around 10 weeks after the second vaccine dose, ranging from about 14 to 241 days. Culture stimuli were overlapping spike peptide pools from SARS-CoV-2 and from the common cold coronaviruses HCoV-NL63, HCoV-OC43 and HCoV-229E. Control cultures received a CEFX viral epitope pool as the positive control, an HIV-1 Nef peptide pool as the negative control, or no peptide. In 10 COVID-19 convalescent patients and several infection-naive healthy vaccine recipients, the spike-specific CD4+ TCR repertoire before mRNA vaccination was compared with the repertoire after mRNA vaccination.

Beyond this particular receptor, the publication reports: Among the post-vaccine SARS-CoV-2-reactive clones in convalescent patients, a median 86.3% showed up only after vaccination, which suggests vaccine-specific priming. Although the median number of SARS-CoV-2-reactive clonotypes went up from more than 20 after infection to more than 30 after vaccination, the increase was not significant. Relatively few convalescent patients were included in the study, and early timepoints after natural infection were not analyzed. Of the vaccine-specific clones found in convalescent patients, nearly all (304 of 307) were mono-reactive for SARS-CoV-2 spike instead of being cross-reactive with common cold coronaviruses.

Library prep was done by PCR. DNA from cultured CD4+ T cells underwent TCR sequencing with the Oncomine TCR Beta short-read assay at the Johns Hopkins FTIC core. The QIAamp micro DNA kit was used to extract genomic DNA from the cultured CD4+ T cells. The Oncomine TCR Beta libraries from cultured CD4+ T cells were pooled using unique dual indexes and then sequenced on an Illumina iSeq 100. The study's own analysis went as follows. Non-productive sequences were removed, and CDR3s that did not start with C, did not end with F or W, or were shorter than 7 amino acids were discarded. The MANAFEST web application identified antigen-specific clonotypes by comparing peptide-stimulated wells against reference wells and other culture wells. Positive clones required FDR below 0.05, an odds ratio above 5, and productive frequency above 0.1% in at least two of three replicate wells. A clonotype was classed as cross-reactive if the clonotype showed significant expansion both in SARS-CoV-2 spike wells and in at least one common cold coronavirus spike condition. Similarity between CDR3 sequences was evaluated in R version 3.6.1 using Levenshtein distances (stringdist) and unrooted phylogenetic trees (ape). TCRdb reworked the public reads: Q25 trimming with fastp, MiXCR clone assembly, productive beta chains retained. Rows merge per CDR3 protein into single entries with the most common DNA and genes. These V and J calls originate from TCRdb's pipeline instead of the authors' own analysis. The sample records some 11,000 distinct CDR3 sequences, around 40% of which are singletons. The ten largest account for approximately 10% of the sample.

Sample treatment or condition, as interpreted from the label and publication: approximately 10-day PBMC culture with coronavirus spike peptide pools or control peptides (ViraFEST assay). The ViraFEST assay, used in the study, expanded antigen-specific T cells with peptide pools and then identified the expanded clonotypes through TCR sequencing. The convalescent patients' positive SARS-CoV-2 PCR tests fell between March and December 2020, which was before the Alpha, Beta and Delta variants emerged in the United States. Each well held more than 1.5 million PBMCs cultured in IMDM containing roughly 5.4% human AB serum and approximately 9.8 IU/ml IL-2, with 10 ug/ml peptide pools added. Half of the culture medium was replaced with fresh IL-2-containing medium on days 3 and 7. After 10 days of culture, CD4+ T cells were isolated by negative selection using the EasySep CD4+ T cell isolation kit. Ficoll-Paque Plus gradient centrifugation was used to isolate PBMCs from whole blood, and the isolated PBMCs were then either used fresh or cryopreserved at -140C. Triplicate wells were generally used for each culture condition.

As regards this clonotype: The specificity of this receptor is unknown. It has no much larger one-base neighbor in the sample; base qualities were not kept.

The source was CD4+ T cells from blood, cultured in vitro, collected after SARS-CoV-2 vaccination. This receptor was obtained from a human donor who had recovered from COVID-19.

CDR3 reads: CASSLIRGHGYTF. The sequenced DNA is TGTGCCAGCAGTTTAATCCGGGGGCATGGCTACACCTTC. This sequence uses TRBV28 and TRBJ1-2; possibly the D gene is TRBD1, per 6 matching bases. The CDR3 holds 13 amino acids from the cysteine to the phenylalanine. Kept here is only the CDR3 DNA, which spans 39 bases and is read in frame from base 1. Per the germline V gene, MDHEN is the CDR1 and SYDVKM is the CDR2. V is reduced by 2 bases and J by 6 bases, leaving a spacing of 10 bases between them.